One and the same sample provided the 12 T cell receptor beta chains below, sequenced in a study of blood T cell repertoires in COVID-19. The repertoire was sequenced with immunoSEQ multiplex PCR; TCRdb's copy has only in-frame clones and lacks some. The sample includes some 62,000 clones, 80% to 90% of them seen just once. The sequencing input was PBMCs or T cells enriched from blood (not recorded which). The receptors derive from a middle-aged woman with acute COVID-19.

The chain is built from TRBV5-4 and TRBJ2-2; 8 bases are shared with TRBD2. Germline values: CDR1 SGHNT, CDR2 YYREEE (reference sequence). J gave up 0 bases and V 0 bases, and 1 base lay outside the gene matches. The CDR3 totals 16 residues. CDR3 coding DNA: TGTGCCAGCAGCTTGGGACTAGCGACGAACACCGGGGAGCTGTTTTTT. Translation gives CASSLGLATNTGELFF.

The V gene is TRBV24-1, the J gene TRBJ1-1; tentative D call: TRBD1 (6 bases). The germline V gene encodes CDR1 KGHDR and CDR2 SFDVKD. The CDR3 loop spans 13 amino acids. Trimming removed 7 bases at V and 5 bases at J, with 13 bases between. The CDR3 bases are TGTGCCACCAGAGCAGGGGCAGGAACTGAAGCTTTCTTT. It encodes CATRAGAGTEAFF.

The CDR3 sequence: CASSTTRIQGRLFPQEYF. For the CDR3, the DNA is TGTGCCAGTAGTACAACCAGGATACAGGGGAGGCTCTTCCCGCAGGAGTATTTT. The V and J genes are TRBV19 and TRBJ2-3; D may be TRBD1 (7 bases). The CDR3 runs to 18 residues. The germline V gene has CDR1 LNHDA and CDR2 SQIVND (reference sequence). Deletions cut 4 bases from V and 13 bases from J, with 33 bases between.

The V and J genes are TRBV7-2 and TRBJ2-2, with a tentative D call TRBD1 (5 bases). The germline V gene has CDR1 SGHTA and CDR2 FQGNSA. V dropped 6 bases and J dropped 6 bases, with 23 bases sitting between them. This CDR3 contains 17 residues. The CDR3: CASRTPRTLKGAGELFF. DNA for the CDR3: TGTGCCAGCAGAACTCCCAGGACACTCAAAGGGGCCGGGGAGCTGTTTTTT.

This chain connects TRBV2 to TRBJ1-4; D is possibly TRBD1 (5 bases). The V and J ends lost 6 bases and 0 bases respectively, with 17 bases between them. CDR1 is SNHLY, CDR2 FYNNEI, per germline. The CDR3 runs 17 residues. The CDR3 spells CASRWGPVIATNEKLFF. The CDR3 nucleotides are TGTGCCAGCAGATGGGGCCCAGTTATTGCAACTAATGAAAAACTGTTTTTT.

Here the CDR3 DNA reads TGTGCCAGCAGCCAGGTGGCAGGGGAGAACACTGAAGCTTTCTTT. Protein product: CASSQVAGENTEAFF. V gene TRBV4-2 combines with J gene TRBJ1-1; maybe TRBD1 (6 bases). V was trimmed by 3 bases and J by 1 base, leaving 12 bases between them. Germline V CDR1 and CDR2: LGHNA, YNFKEQ. This CDR3 has 15 amino acids.

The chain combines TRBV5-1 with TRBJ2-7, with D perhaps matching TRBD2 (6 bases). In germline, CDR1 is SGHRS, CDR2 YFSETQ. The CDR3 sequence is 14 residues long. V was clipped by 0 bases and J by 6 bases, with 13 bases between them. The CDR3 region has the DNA TGCGCCAGCAGCTTGGACGGAGGGCCCGGCGAGCAGTACTTC. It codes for CASSLDGGPGEQYF. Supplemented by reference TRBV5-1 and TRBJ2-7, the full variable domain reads KAGVTQTPRYLIKTRGQQVTLSCSPISGHRSVSWYQQTPGQGLQFLFEYFSETQRNKGNFPGRFSGRQFSNSRSEMNVSTLELGDSALYLCASSLDGGPGEQYFGPGTRLTVT.

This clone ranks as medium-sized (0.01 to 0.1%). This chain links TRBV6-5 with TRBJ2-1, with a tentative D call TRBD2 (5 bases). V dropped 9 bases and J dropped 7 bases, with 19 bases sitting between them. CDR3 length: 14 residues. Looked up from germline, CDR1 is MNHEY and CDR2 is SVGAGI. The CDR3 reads CASGDEGGYNEQFF. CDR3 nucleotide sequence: TGTGCCAGTGGGGATGAGGGCGGTTATAATGAGCAGTTCTTC.

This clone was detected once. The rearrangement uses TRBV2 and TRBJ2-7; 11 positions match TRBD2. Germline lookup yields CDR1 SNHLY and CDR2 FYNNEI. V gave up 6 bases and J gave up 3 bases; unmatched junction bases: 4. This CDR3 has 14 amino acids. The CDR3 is CASRGLAGHYEQYF. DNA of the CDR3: TGTGCCAGCAGAGGACTAGCGGGCCACTACGAGCAGTACTTC.

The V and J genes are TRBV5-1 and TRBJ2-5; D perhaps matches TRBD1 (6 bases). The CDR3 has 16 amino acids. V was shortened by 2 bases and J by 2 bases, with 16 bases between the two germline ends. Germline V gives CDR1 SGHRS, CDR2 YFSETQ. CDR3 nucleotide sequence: TGCGCCAGCAGCTTTGGGGCCACAGGGATACAAGAGACCCAGTACTTC. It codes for CASSFGATGIQETQYF.

The CDR3 DNA reads as TGTGCCAGCAGCCCAGGACTCCAGGGGGGTAATGAAAAACTGTTTTTT. This encodes CASSPGLQGGNEKLFF. The rearrangement uses TRBV11-2 and TRBJ1-4; 7 nucleotides align to TRBD1. The ends lost 5 bases at V and 4 bases at J; junction bases unmatched: 10. CDR1 is SGHAT, CDR2 FQNNGV, per germline. This CDR3 contains 16 residues.

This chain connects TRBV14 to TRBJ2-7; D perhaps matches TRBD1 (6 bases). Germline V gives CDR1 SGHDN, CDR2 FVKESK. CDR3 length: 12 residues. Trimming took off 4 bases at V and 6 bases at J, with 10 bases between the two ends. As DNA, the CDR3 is TGTGCCAGCAGCCTTGGACAGTCCGAGCAGTACGTC. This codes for CASSLGQSEQYV.